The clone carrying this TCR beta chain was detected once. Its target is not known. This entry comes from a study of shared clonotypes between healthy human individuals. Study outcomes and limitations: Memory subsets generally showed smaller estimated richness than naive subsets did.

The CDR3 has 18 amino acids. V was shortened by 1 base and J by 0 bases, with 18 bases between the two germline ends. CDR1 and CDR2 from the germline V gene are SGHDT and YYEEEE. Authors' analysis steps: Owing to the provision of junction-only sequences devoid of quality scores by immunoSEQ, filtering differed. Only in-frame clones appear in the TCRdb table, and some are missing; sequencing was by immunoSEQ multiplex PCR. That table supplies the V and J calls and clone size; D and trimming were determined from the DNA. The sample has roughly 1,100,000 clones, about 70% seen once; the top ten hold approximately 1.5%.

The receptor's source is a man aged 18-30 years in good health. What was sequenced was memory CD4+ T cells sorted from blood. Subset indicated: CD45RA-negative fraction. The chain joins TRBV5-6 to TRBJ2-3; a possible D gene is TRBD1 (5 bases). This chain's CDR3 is CASSLIVAGSKSTDTQYF. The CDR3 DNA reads TGTGCCAGCAGCTTGATTGTGGCAGGGTCAAAAAGCACAGATACGCAGTATTTT.